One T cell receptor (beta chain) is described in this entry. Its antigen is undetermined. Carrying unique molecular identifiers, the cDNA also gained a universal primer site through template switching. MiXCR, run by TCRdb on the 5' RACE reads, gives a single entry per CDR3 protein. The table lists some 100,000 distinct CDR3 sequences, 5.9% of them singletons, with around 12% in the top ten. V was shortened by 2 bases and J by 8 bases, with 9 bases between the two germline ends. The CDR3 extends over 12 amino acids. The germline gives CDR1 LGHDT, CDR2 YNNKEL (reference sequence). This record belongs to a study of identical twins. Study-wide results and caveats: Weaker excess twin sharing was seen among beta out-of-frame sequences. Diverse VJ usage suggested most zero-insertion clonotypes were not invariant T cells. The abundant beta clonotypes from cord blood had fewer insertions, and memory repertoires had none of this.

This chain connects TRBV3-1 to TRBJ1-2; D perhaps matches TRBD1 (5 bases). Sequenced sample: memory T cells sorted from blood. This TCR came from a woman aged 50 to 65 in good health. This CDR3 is CASSQRGSGYTF. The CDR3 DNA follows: TGTGCCAGCAGCCAAAGGGGTAGCGGCTACACCTTC.